This paragraph covers one TCR beta chain sequence. No cognate antigen has been identified for it. From each donor, a roughly 2.7 ml peripheral blood sample was drawn into PAXgene tubes and stored at -80 degrees C. Total RNA was isolated from whole blood with the PAXgene blood miRNA kit on an automated QIAcube, without T cell sorting. Peripheral blood from monozygotic twin pairs concordant or discordant for inflammatory bowel disease was subjected to deep TCRalpha and TCRbeta repertoire profiling with unique molecular barcoding. Smoking habits were recorded for all twin pairs, and individuals were classified as current, former or never smokers. In the germline V gene, CDR1 corresponds to SGDLS and CDR2 to YYNGEE. Its CDR3 holds 15 amino acids, cysteine through phenylalanine. The entry carries no DNA sequence. The record originates from a study of monozygotic twins with inflammatory bowel disease (dated by TCRdb to about 2019). About the full investigation: The complete study included around 30 monozygotic twin pairs: 19 IBD-discordant Danish pairs and nine German pairs, of which four were IBD-concordant and five were IBD-discordant. The search for disease-associated traits relied mainly on comparing IBD patients with their genetically identical healthy co-twins within discordant pairs. Each individual had, on average, about 151 000 unique TCRalpha sequences and 181 000 unique TCRbeta sequences available for analysis. Summary of the overall study and its limitations: Repertoire similarity did not differ between concordant and discordant twins, possibly due to limited statistical power. Background noise and inter-individual variability may have been introduced into the repertoires by the differing immunosuppressive treatments among patients. Different T cell subtypes could not be distinguished in the analysis. The results gave no support for a single strong signal or clonotype linked to IBD. TCRbeta repertoire diversity, by inverse Simpson index, was decreased in IBD patients compared with their healthy co-twins. Compared with healthy twins, IBD patients shared fewer clonotypes with other individuals, and the difference was most pronounced in patients with signs of disease activity.

Libraries were built with 5' RACE. For each TCR library, 3,500 to 4,000 ng of total RNA was used. For each sample, cDNA was synthesized in eight separate reactions using SMARTScribe reverse transcriptase. Unique molecular identifiers containing a 6-nucleotide sample barcode were introduced through template switching during cDNA synthesis. Two nested PCRs of roughly 16 and 10 cycles amplified the TCRalpha and TCRbeta cDNA, and bead purification followed each PCR. Before amplification, cDNA was treated with uracil DNA-glycosylase and purified using the QIAquick PCR purification kit. The second PCR added Illumina TruSeq-compatible adapters along with sample-specific barcodes. TapeStation and Qubit were used to check library quality and concentration, and around 4.5 ng of each library went into the pool. Pooled libraries were sequenced on an Illumina HiSeq2500 single-index Rapid Run with 2 x 100 bp reads and custom sequencing primers. On the study's bioinformatics: UMI-based consensus assembly with MiGEC version 1.2.6 was used to correct PCR and sequencing errors. V(D)J alignment, clonotype assembly and CDR3 extraction were performed with MiXCR version 2.1.1. To normalise gene usage, clonotype sharing and MAIT/NKT TCR abundance, the top 1000, 10 000 and 20 000 clonotypes in each sample were analysed. Diversity was computed as the inverse Simpson index with the vegan R package after downsampling to 27 000 UMIs. Statistical testing used paired Mann-Whitney U tests on the discordant twin pairs and applied Benjamini-Hochberg correction for multiple testing. Each CDR3 protein sequence appears as one entry after TCRdb reprocessed the reads, and no DNA is included. TCRdb's processing, not the authors', yielded these V and J calls. For this sample, the table gives approximately 160,000 distinct CDR3 sequences. 2.5% to 3% of the sample is held by the ten biggest clonotypes.

The sequence came from a human donor with ulcerative colitis or Crohn's disease, or a healthy co-twin of an affected twin (not recorded which). The source material was blood. The chain is encoded by TRBV9 joined to TRBJ2-7; the TRBD1 assignment by TCRdb is unverifiable without DNA. The CDR3 has the sequence CASSLDRALIYEQYF.